This T cell receptor (beta chain) appears in the sequencing data of a study of cytomegalovirus exposure and HLA in healthy donors. The CDR3 loop spans 16 amino acids. The germline V gene has CDR1 SGHTA and CDR2 FQGNSA. J gave up 7 bases and V 1 base, and 9 bases lay outside the gene matches. The PCR was carried out with 60 Vbeta primers and 13 Jbeta primers. Only in-frame clones appear in the TCRdb table, and some are missing; sequencing was by immunoSEQ multiplex PCR. The sample consists of more than 110,000 clones, approximately 79% of them appearing once. A note on this clone: As yet, its antigen is unknown.

Overall study findings and caveats: Being productive about 90% or about 30% of the time was typical of most TCR beta V segments in an earlier analysis. Diagnosis of cytomegalovirus status made by the classifier reportedly showed high specificity and sensitivity. Specificity of a few CMV-associated chains for CMV antigens was verified in vitro. Evidence from a later analysis indicated that most CMV-associated TCR beta chains looked HLA-restricted.

The V and J genes are TRBV7-2 and TRBJ1-4, with 7 bases matching TRBD1. Sequencing used PBMCs. The sequence was obtained from a woman between 45 and 60 years old in good health and CMV-seropositive. In DNA, the CDR3 is TGTGCCAGCAGCTTAGTTAGTCAGGGGGGTAGTGAAAAACTGTTTTTT. Translation gives CASSLVSQGGSEKLFF. The variable domain in full, with the rest retrieved from reference TRBV7-2 and TRBJ1-4, is GAGVSQSPSNKVTEKGKDVELRCDPISGHTALYWYRQSLGQGLEFLIYFQGNSAPDKSGLPSDRFSAERTGGSVSTLTIQRTQQEDSAVYLCASSLVSQGGSEKLFFGSGTQLSVL.